This T cell receptor (beta chain) was identified in a study of T cells in tuberculosis. Thawed, overnight-rested PBMC were stained with GMM-loaded CD1B tetramer, viability dye and anti-CD3, then sorted. CD1B tetramers were loaded with Rhodococcus equi-derived C32 glucose monomycolate. Study-level results: T cells binding CD1B-GMM tetramer weakly possibly escaped the sort.

Germline V CDR1 and CDR2: MNHEY, SMNVEV (reference sequence). This CDR3 contains 15 residues. V was cut by 0 bases and J by 9 bases, with 15 bases left in between. No alpha-beta pairing information exists for these sequences. Profiled with immunoSEQ multiplex PCR; TCRdb holds only in-frame clones, not every one. Altogether approximately 100,000 clones are present, approximately 90% being singletons, with the ten largest covering less than 2.5%. The rearrangement links TRBV27 to TRBJ2-1; maybe TRBD2 (7 bases). Sequences were obtained from CD1b-GMM tetramer-negative cells sorted from PBMCs. The receptor comes from an adult woman with latent tuberculosis. The CDR3 DNA reads as TGTGCCAGCAGTTTATCTTTGGGTAGGGGGGGTGAGCAGTTCTTC. It codes for CASSLSLGRGGEQFF.